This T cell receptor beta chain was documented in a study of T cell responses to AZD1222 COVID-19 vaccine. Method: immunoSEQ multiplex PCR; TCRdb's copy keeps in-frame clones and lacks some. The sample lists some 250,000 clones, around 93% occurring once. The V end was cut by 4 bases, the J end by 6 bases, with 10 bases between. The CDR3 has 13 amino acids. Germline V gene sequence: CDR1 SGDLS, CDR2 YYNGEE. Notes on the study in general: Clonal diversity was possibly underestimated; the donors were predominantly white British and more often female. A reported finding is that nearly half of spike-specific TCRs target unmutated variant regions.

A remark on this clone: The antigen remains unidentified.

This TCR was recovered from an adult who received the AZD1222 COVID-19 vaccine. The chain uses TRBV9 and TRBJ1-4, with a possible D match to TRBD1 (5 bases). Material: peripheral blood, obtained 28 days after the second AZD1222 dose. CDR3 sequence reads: CASSPGTDEKLFF. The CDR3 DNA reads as TGTGCCAGCAGCCCCGGGACTGATGAAAAACTGTTTTTT.